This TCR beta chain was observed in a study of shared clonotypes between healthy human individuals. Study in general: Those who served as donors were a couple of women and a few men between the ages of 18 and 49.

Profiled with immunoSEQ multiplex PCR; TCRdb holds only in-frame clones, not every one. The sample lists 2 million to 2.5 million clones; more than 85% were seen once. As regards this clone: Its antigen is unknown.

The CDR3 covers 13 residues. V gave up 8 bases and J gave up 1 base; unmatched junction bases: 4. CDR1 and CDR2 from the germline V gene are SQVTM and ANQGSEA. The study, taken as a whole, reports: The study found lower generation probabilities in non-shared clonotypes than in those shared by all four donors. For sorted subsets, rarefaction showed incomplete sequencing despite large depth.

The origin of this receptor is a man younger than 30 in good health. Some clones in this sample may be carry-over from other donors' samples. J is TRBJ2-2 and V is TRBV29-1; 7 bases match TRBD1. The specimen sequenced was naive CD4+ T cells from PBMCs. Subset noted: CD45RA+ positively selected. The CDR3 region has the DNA TGCAGCACGGGACAGTTGAACACCGGGGAGCTGTTTTTT. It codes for CSTGQLNTGELFF.